This TCR beta chain was profiled in a study of CD8 T cells in ankylosing spondylitis. Whole-study results and caveats: Seemingly distinctive of ankylosing spondylitis blood was a TCR beta motif formed by eight highly homologous variants. From matched ankylosing spondylitis synovial fluid, disease-linked clones were reportedly recovered at significantly enriched levels. Existing reports had already noted some motif variants in reactive arthritis synovial fluid and blood.

As for this clonotype: Its specificity is not known.

Libraries for TCR beta were made by quantitative 5'-RACE with molecular barcodes. MiXCR was run by TCRdb on the 5' RACE reads, yielding one entry per CDR3 protein. This sample has approximately 28,000 distinct CDR3 sequences; 7.9% occur once, and the top ten carry just under 30%. V was clipped by 5 bases and J by 0 bases; unmatched bases: 5. The CDR3 spans 15 residues. Germline assignment: CDR1 SEHNR and CDR2 FQNEAQ (reference sequence). The TCR comes from a male donor with ankylosing spondylitis or in good health (not recorded which). This chain joins TRBV7-9 and TRBJ2-7, with 9 bases aligning to TRBD1. The source material was blood. The CDR3 sequence is CASSGGTGYSYEQYF. CDR3 DNA: TGTGCCAGCAGCGGCGGGACAGGGTACTCCTACGAGCAGTACTTC. Together with reference TRBV7-9 and TRBJ2-7, the CDR3 gives the full variable domain: DTGVSQNPRHKITKRGQNVTFRCDPISEHNRLYWYRQTLGQGPEFLTYFQNEAQLEKSRLLSDRFSAERPKGSFSTLEIQRTEQGDSAMYLCASSGGTGYSYEQYFGPGTRLTVT.